The 28 T cell receptor beta chains below all came from one sample that was sequenced in a study of T cells in localized non-small cell lung cancer (dated by TCRdb to about 2020). The library came from the immunoSEQ multiplex PCR assay. TCRdb re-hosts the immuneACCESS table, in-frame sequences only. Its copies lack some clones; in the studies checked, an unresolved V gene accounts for under half of them, and the cause for the rest is not known. In all, the sample holds about 76,000 clones, and approximately 84% of those were seen once. The biggest ten clones account for 1.3% of the sample. The sequencing here drew on peripheral blood, taken before any cancer treatment. The source is a female donor over 55 with stage I lung adenocarcinoma.

The V and J genes are TRBV10-3 and TRBJ1-1, with a possible D match to TRBD1 (6 bases). The CDR3 totals 15 residues. Per germline, CDR1 ENHRY and CDR2 SYGVKD. Trimming pared 0 bases from V and 0 bases from J, leaving 8 bases between. DNA for the CDR3: TGTGCCATCAGTGAGTCAGCAGGGGTGAACACTGAAGCTTTCTTT. Translation gives CAISESAGVNTEAFF.

The chain uses TRBV18 and TRBJ2-2; no firm D call. The CDR3 contains 12 residues. V lost 5 bases to trimming and J lost 3 bases, with 4 bases between them. CDR1 and CDR2 from the germline V gene are KGHSH and LQKENI. The CDR3 spells CASSSDTGELFF. The DNA of the CDR3 is TGTGCCAGCTCATCTGACACCGGGGAGCTGTTTTTT.

This clone was seen more than once but under ten times. The CDR3 spells CASSLDGLGDTQYF. In DNA, the CDR3 is TGCGCCAGCAGCTTGGACGGGCTGGGGGATACGCAGTATTTT. The chain has TRBV5-1 and TRBJ2-3; unclear D gene. Trimming removed 0 bases at V and 6 bases at J, with 11 bases between. Germline values: CDR1 SGHRS, CDR2 YFSETQ. The CDR3 loop spans 14 amino acids.

The chain recombines TRBV4-1 with TRBJ1-5; D uncertain. V was trimmed by 5 bases and J by 2 bases, leaving 10 bases between them. The germline V gene encodes CDR1 MGHRA and CDR2 YSYEKL. The CDR3 extends over 14 amino acids. DNA for the CDR3: TGCGCCAGCAGCGACACGGGCCGCAATCAGCCCCAGCATTTT. Translating gives CASSDTGRNQPQHF.

This clone was seen only once. V is TRBV6-1 and J is TRBJ1-1; D not resolved. V was trimmed by 6 bases and J by 5 bases, leaving 13 bases between them. Germline V gene data show CDR1 as MNHNS and CDR2 as SASEGT. The CDR3 has 13 residues. Here the CDR3 DNA reads TGTGCCAGCAGACCGGGCCAAGGGACTGAAGCTTTCTTT. Residues: CASRPGQGTEAFF.

V is TRBV29-1 and J is TRBJ2-3; perhaps TRBD1 as D (6 bases). Germline assignment: CDR1 SQVTM and CDR2 ANQGSEA. This CDR3 comprises 13 residues. The DNA of the CDR3 is TGCAGTGCGAAACAGGGTAGCACAGATACGCAGTATTTT. Translating gives CSAKQGSTDTQYF.

The J gene is TRBJ2-5, the V gene TRBV7-2; the match to TRBD2 covers 9 bases. The V segment lost 2 bases and the J segment 2 bases; nucleotides outside the gene matches: 9. CDR1 is SGHTA and CDR2 is FQGNSA in the germline V gene. The CDR3 has 17 amino acids. The CDR3 region is CASSLWLAGSSQETQYF. In nucleotides, the CDR3 is TGTGCCAGCAGCTTATGGCTAGCGGGGAGCTCGCAAGAGACCCAGTACTTC. Looking up the rest from reference TRBV7-2 and TRBJ2-5 gives the full variable domain: GAGVSQSPSNKVTEKGKDVELRCDPISGHTALYWYRQSLGQGLEFLIYFQGNSAPDKSGLPSDRFSAERTGGSVSTLTIQRTQQEDSAVYLCASSLWLAGSSQETQYFGPGTRLLVL.

The V and J genes are TRBV6-1 and TRBJ2-6; a weak D match, TRBD1 (5 bases). V shed 3 bases and J shed 0 bases, with 6 bases lying between them. Germline values: CDR1 MNHNS, CDR2 SASEGT. This CDR3 has 15 residues. CDR3 in DNA: TGTGCCAGCAGTGATCAGGGCTCTGGGGCCAACGTCCTGACTTTC. As protein: CASSDQGSGANVLTF.

The rearrangement links TRBV4-1 to TRBJ2-3; 13 positions match TRBD2. The V segment lost 4 bases and the J segment 3 bases; nucleotides outside the gene matches: 7. This CDR3 region has 17 residues. The germline CDR1 and CDR2 sequences are MGHRA and YSYEKL. CDR3 sequence (DNA): TGCGCCAGCAGCCGCTTAGGGACTAGCGGGATGACAGATACGCAGTATTTT. It translates to CASSRLGTSGMTDTQYF.

The rearrangement joins TRBV5-1 to TRBJ2-7, with a weak D call TRBD1 (5 bases). Germline V gene sequence: CDR1 SGHRS, CDR2 YFSETQ. The CDR3 runs 13 residues. V was shortened by 0 bases and J by 4 bases, with 8 bases between the two germline ends. Here the CDR3 reads CASSLATGYEQYF. In DNA, the CDR3 is TGCGCCAGCAGCTTGGCAACAGGTTACGAGCAGTACTTC.

The chain carries TRBV10-3 and TRBJ1-4, with D possibly matching TRBD1 (6 bases). Trimming took 10 bases from V and 4 from J, leaving 19 bases between them. Germline-derived CDR1 and CDR2 are ENHRY and SYGVKD. CDR3 length: 15 amino acids. CDR3 loop: CATKSRQDGNEKLFF. The CDR3 nucleotides are TGTGCCACTAAGTCTAGACAGGATGGTAATGAAAAACTGTTTTTT.

The chain carries TRBV19 and TRBJ1-4; 11 bases agree with TRBD1. Losses at the gene ends were 4 bases for V and 8 bases for J; bases not matched to a gene: 3. CDR3 length: 14 amino acids. Germline values: CDR1 LNHDA, CDR2 SQIVND (reference sequence). The CDR3 is CASSRGTGGEKLFF. The CDR3 bases are TGTGCCAGTAGTAGGGGGACAGGGGGAGAAAAACTGTTTTTT.

The chain uses TRBV14 and TRBJ1-1; D is uncertain. The germline gives CDR1 SGHDN, CDR2 FVKESK. Between the trimmed V and J ends, which lost 3 bases and 0 bases, there was a span of 5 bases. CDR3 size: 13 residues. CDR3 sequence (DNA): TGTGCCAGCAGCCACAATATGAACACTGAAGCTTTCTTT. Protein: CASSHNMNTEAFF. The whole variable domain, filled in from reference TRBV14 and TRBJ1-1, reads EAGVTQFPSHSVIEKGQTVTLRCDPISGHDNLYWYRRVMGKEIKFLLHFVKESKQDESGMPNNRFLAERTGGTYSTLKVQPAELEDSGVYFCASSHNMNTEAFFGQGTRLTVV.

This chain links TRBV5-1 with TRBJ1-1; TRBD1 aligns across 7 bases. Germline trimming cut 1 base from V and 3 bases from J; bases unmatched to any gene: 6. From germline, CDR1 is SGHRS and CDR2 YFSETQ. This CDR3 comprises 15 residues. The CDR3 is CASSLQGVSDTEAFF. DNA for the CDR3: TGCGCCAGCAGCTTGCAGGGGGTTTCGGACACTGAAGCTTTCTTT.

The chain employs TRBV7-2 and TRBJ1-4; tentatively, D is TRBD1 (6 bases). The CDR3 loop spans 15 amino acids. The germline V gene encodes CDR1 SGHTA and CDR2 FQGNSA. V lost 2 bases, J lost 6 bases, and 13 bases lay in between. In DNA, the CDR3 is TGTGCCAGCAGCTTAAGCGGGGGCTTGTATGAAAAACTGTTTTTT. Protein product: CASSLSGGLYEKLFF.

This clone appeared a few times. The rearrangement uses TRBV4-2 and TRBJ1-1, with D possibly TRBD1 on 6 matching bases. CDR1 and CDR2 from the germline V gene are LGHNA and YNFKEQ. Trimming took 1 base from V and 6 from J, leaving 9 bases between them. The CDR3 runs 13 residues. The CDR3 loop is CASSQGTAPEAFF. In nucleotides, the CDR3 is TGTGCCAGCAGCCAAGGGACAGCGCCTGAAGCTTTCTTT.

This clone showed up just a few times. J is TRBJ1-4 and V is TRBV7-9; the match to TRBD1 covers 7 bases. The CDR3 consists of 15 residues. CDR1 is SEHNR and CDR2 is FQNEAQ in the germline V gene (reference sequence). V trimming: 5 bases; J trimming: 8 bases; junction bases outside the gene matches: 11. The CDR3 spells CASSLNRGAGEKLFF. CDR3 DNA: TGTGCCAGCAGCCTAAACAGGGGCGCGGGAGAAAAACTGTTTTTT.

The CDR3 reads CASSYVGASPQPQHF. CDR3 DNA: TGTGCCAGCAGTTACGTGGGGGCCTCTCCCCAGCCCCAGCATTTT. The gene calls are TRBV6-6 and TRBJ1-5; D perhaps matches TRBD1 (6 bases). CDR1 and CDR2 from the germline V gene are MNHNY and SVGAGI (reference sequence). V was cut by 2 bases and J by 7 bases, with 15 bases left in between. The length of the CDR3 is 15 residues.

The chain links TRBV19 to TRBJ1-1; a possible D gene is TRBD1 (6 bases). Per germline, CDR1 LNHDA and CDR2 SQIVND (reference sequence). Trimming took off 5 bases at V and 7 bases at J, with 14 bases between the two ends. The CDR3 is 13 amino acids. As DNA, the CDR3 is TGTGCCAGTAGTCTAAGGGGGGAGAGTGAAGCTTTCTTT. Residues: CASSLRGESEAFF.

V and J are TRBV5-8 and TRBJ2-3; unclear D gene. The CDR3 is 11 amino acids. The germline V gene has CDR1 SGHTS and CDR2 YDEGEE. V was trimmed by 2 bases and J by 6 bases, leaving 4 bases between them. CDR3 residues: CASSFLDTQYF. The CDR3 region has the DNA TGTGCCAGCAGCTTCTTGGATACGCAGTATTTT.

The genes are TRBV4-2 and TRBJ2-7, with a weak D call TRBD2 (6 bases). The CDR3 has 14 residues. Trimming stripped 4 bases from V and 5 bases from J, with 15 bases between. The germline V gene has CDR1 LGHNA and CDR2 YNFKEQ. The CDR3 loop is CASSLGGVENEQYF. DNA of the CDR3: TGTGCCAGCAGCCTCGGGGGAGTTGAGAACGAGCAGTACTTC.

The V call is TRBV11-2, the J call TRBJ2-7, with 8 bases aligning to TRBD1. The CDR3 consists of 16 residues. Trimming at V came to 5 bases and at J to 0 bases, leaving 9 bases not matched to a gene. Germline values: CDR1 SGHAT, CDR2 FQNNGV. CDR3 protein: CASSRTGGLSSYEQYF. The CDR3 coding sequence is TGTGCCAGCAGCAGAACAGGGGGGCTAAGCTCCTACGAGCAGTACTTC.

The rearrangement links TRBV5-1 to TRBJ2-1, with D perhaps matching TRBD1 (5 bases). The CDR3 loop spans 14 amino acids. Trimming pared 0 bases from V and 6 bases from J, leaving 10 bases between. The germline V gene encodes CDR1 SGHRS and CDR2 YFSETQ. CDR3 DNA: TGCGCCAGCAGCTTGGCCGGGCAGGGCAATGAGCAGTTCTTC. This translates into CASSLAGQGNEQFF.

The gene calls are TRBV19 and TRBJ1-1; a possible D gene is TRBD1 (5 bases). The germline V gene encodes CDR1 LNHDA and CDR2 SQIVND (reference sequence). The germline V and J ends were trimmed by 5 bases and 4 bases, with 20 bases remaining between them. The CDR3 is 16 amino acids. CDR3 loop: CASSHISRGIGTEAFF. CDR3 nucleotide sequence: TGTGCCAGTAGTCACATTTCGAGGGGTATAGGCACTGAAGCTTTCTTT.

The chain couples TRBV5-1 to TRBJ2-3; D might be TRBD1 or TRBD2, each matching 5 bases. The CDR3 runs 16 residues. V was shortened by 4 bases and J by 0 bases, with 15 bases between the two germline ends. Germline values: CDR1 SGHRS, CDR2 YFSETQ. CDR3 residues: CASSQGTADSTDTQYF. DNA of the CDR3: TGCGCCAGCAGCCAAGGGACGGCCGATAGCACAGATACGCAGTATTTT.

This clone was counted only a few times. The chain uses TRBV2 and TRBJ1-1; D gene unclear. The CDR3 length is 14 residues. Germline values: CDR1 SNHLY, CDR2 FYNNEI. Trimming stripped 6 bases from V and 1 base from J, with 12 bases between. The CDR3 DNA reads as TGTGCCAGCAGCCCCCAACAGAGGAACACTGAAGCTTTCTTT. As protein: CASSPQQRNTEAFF.

This chain connects TRBV11-3 to TRBJ1-2, with TRBD1 as a possible D gene (5 bases). Per the germline V gene, CDR1 is SGHNT and CDR2 is YENEEA. There are 13 residues in the CDR3. V gave up 1 base and J gave up 8 bases, with 11 bases separating them. This CDR3 reads CASSLGDQGGYTF. DNA of the CDR3: TGTGCCAGCAGCTTAGGAGACCAGGGAGGCTACACCTTC.

This clone came up a few times. J is TRBJ2-7 and V is TRBV7-9; D is unclear. The length of the CDR3 is 13 residues. The germline V gene encodes CDR1 SEHNR and CDR2 FQNEAQ (reference sequence). V was clipped by 3 bases and J by 3 bases, with 9 bases between them. The CDR3 DNA is TGTGCCAGCAGCTTTAGTTCGGGCTACGAGCAGTACTTC. Its translation: CASSFSSGYEQYF.